This T cell receptor beta chain derives from a study of cytomegalovirus exposure and HLA in healthy donors. The trim removed 3 bases at V and 9 bases at J, leaving 8 bases unmatched. Germline V CDR1 and CDR2: MGHRA, YSYEKL. The CDR3 sequence is 15 residues long. PCR involved 60 Vbeta and 13 Jbeta primers. Profiling relied on immunoSEQ multiplex PCR, and the TCRdb table lists in-frame clones only, not all of them. The sample yields 60,000 to 65,000 clones, more than 70% seen once. Regarding the study as a whole: An analysis was carried out at a later point. It showed that HLA-associated TCR beta chains were more clonally expanded than equally common non-associated chains. Three chains linked to CMV were shown in vitro to be specific for CMV antigens.

This clone was seen more than once but under ten times. Its antigen is undetermined. The source is a man aged 45 to 65 in good health and CMV-seropositive. The J gene is TRBJ1-5, the V gene TRBV4-1, with 10 bases that match TRBD1. Sequencing was performed on PBMCs. The CDR3 loop reads CASSQGGQGIVPQHF. CDR3 nucleotides: TGCGCCAGCAGCCAGGGGGGACAGGGGATCGTGCCCCAGCATTTT.